Below, 8 T cell receptor beta chains from the same sample are listed, as sequenced in a study of blood T cell repertoires in COVID-19. The protocol was immunoSEQ multiplex PCR, while the TCRdb copy is restricted to in-frame clones and leaves out a portion. This sample has about 440,000 clones; about nine tenths occur once, and the top ten carry about 0.6%. Material for sequencing was PBMCs or T cells enriched from blood (not recorded which). These receptors all come from a man younger than 35 who had recovered from COVID-19.

The chain recombines TRBV4-1 with TRBJ2-6; maybe TRBD2 (5 bases). This CDR3 region has 18 residues. Germline V gene data show CDR1 as MGHRA and CDR2 as YSYEKL. V lost 1 base, J lost 4 bases, and 17 bases lay in between. The CDR3 spells CASSQVGRALRGANVLTF. DNA for the CDR3: TGCGCCAGCAGCCAAGTCGGGCGGGCGCTGAGGGGGGCCAACGTCCTGACTTTC.

The chain employs TRBV3-1 (or the pseudogene TRBV3-2) and TRBJ1-6, with unresolved D. V was clipped by 1 base and J by 10 bases, with 11 bases between them. Germline V gives CDR1 LGHDT, CDR2 YNNKEL (reference sequence). The CDR3 is 14 amino acids. CDR3 coding DNA: TGTGCCAGCAGCCAAGTTTACACGGGATCACCCCTCCACTTT. It encodes CASSQVYTGSPLHF.

The chain joins TRBV30 to TRBJ2-5; possibly TRBD2 for D (5 bases). The V gene lost 0 bases and the J gene lost 9 bases, with 17 bases spanning the gap. Germline CDR1 GTSNPN, CDR2 SVGIG (reference sequence). The CDR3 is 14 residues long. This CDR3 reads CAWSVRAGGQAQYF. In DNA, the CDR3 is TGTGCCTGGAGTGTACGAGCAGGCGGGCAGGCCCAGTACTTC.

This CDR3 is CASSSLASEQFF. DNA for the CDR3: TGTGCCAGCAGTTCACTAGCGTCTGAGCAGTTCTTC. The chain carries TRBV28 and TRBJ2-1; 7 bases line up with TRBD2. J gave up 9 bases and V 4 bases, and 3 bases lay outside the gene matches. This CDR3 comprises 12 residues. Per germline, CDR1 MDHEN and CDR2 SYDVKM. Variable domain in full (rest from reference TRBV28 and TRBJ2-1): DVKVTQSSRYLVKRTGEKVFLECVQDMDHENMFWYRQDPGLGLRLIYFSYDVKMKEKGDIPEGYSVSREKKERFSLILESASTNQTSMYLCASSSLASEQFFGPGTRLTVL.

The chain carries TRBV24-1 and TRBJ2-3; 14 bases agree with TRBD2. Germline-derived CDR1 and CDR2 are KGHDR and SFDVKD. The junction had 8 bases not matched to a gene; V was cut back by 4 bases and J by 6 bases. The length of the CDR3 is 17 residues. CDR3 in DNA: TGTGCCACCAGTGAGTATCCGGGACTAGCGGGAGCTGATACGCAGTATTTT. Amino acids: CATSEYPGLAGADTQYF.

This chain links TRBV10-3 with TRBJ1-2, with 9 bases aligning to TRBD1. The V gene's germline CDR1 is ENHRY and CDR2 SYGVKD. This CDR3 has 13 residues. J gave up 3 bases and V 9 bases, and 5 bases lay outside the gene matches. CDR3 loop: CAIRTGVDYGYTF. Here the CDR3 DNA reads TGTGCCATACGGACAGGGGTGGACTATGGCTACACCTTC.

The chain joins TRBV24-1 to TRBJ2-3; D remains ambiguous. Germline values: CDR1 KGHDR, CDR2 SFDVKD. The CDR3 is made up of 14 amino acids. Trimming cost V 3 bases and J 4 bases, with 10 bases left between them. The DNA for the CDR3 is TGTGCCACCAGTGATGGTCAACTTGCAGATACGCAGTATTTT. Protein product: CATSDGQLADTQYF.

This clone showed up just once. The V and J genes are TRBV9 and TRBJ1-6, with no clear D. Germline V gene lookup returns CDR1 SGDLS and CDR2 YYNGEE. With 4 bases removed from V and 8 bases from J, the gap between germline ends came to 7 bases. The CDR3 sequence is 12 residues long. The CDR3 is CASSLDYSPLHF. CDR3 in DNA: TGTGCCAGCAGCCTAGACTATTCACCCCTCCACTTT.